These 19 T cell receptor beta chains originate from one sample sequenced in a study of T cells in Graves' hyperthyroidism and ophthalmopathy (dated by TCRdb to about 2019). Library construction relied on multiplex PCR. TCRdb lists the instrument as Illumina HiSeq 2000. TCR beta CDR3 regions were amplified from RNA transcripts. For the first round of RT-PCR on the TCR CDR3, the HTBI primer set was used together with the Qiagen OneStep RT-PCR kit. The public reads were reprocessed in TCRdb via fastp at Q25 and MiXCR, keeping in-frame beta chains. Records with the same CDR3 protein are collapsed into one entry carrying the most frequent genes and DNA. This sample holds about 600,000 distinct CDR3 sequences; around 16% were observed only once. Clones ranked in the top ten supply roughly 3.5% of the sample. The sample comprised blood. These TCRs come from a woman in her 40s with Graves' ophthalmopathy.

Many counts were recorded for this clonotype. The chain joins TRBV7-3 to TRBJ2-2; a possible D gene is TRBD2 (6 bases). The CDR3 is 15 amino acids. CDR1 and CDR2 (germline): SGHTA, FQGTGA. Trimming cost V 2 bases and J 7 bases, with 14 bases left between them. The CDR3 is CASSLVASEFGELFF. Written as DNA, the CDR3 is TGTGCCAGCAGCTTAGTGGCTAGCGAGTTCGGGGAGCTGTTTTTT. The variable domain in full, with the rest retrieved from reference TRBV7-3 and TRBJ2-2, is GAGVSQTPSNKVTEKGKYVELRCDPISGHTALYWYRQSLGQGPEFLIYFQGTGAADDSGLPNDRFFAVRPEGSVSTLKIQRTERGDSAVYLCASSLVASEFGELFFGEGSRLTVL.

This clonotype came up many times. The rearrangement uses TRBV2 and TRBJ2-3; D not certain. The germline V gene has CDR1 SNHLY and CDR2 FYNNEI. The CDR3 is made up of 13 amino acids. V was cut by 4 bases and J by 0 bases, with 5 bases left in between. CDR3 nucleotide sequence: TGTGCCAGCAGTGTCCCGAGCACAGATACGCAGTATTTT. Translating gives CASSVPSTDTQYF.

The CDR3 reads CASRPLAGAGHTQYF. CDR3 in DNA: TGCGCCAGCAGACCACTAGCGGGGGCTGGGCATACGCAGTATTTT. The chain combines TRBV4-1 with TRBJ2-3; 11 positions match TRBD2. Germline CDR1 and CDR2: MGHRA and YSYEKL. V shed 6 bases, J shed 7 bases, and the junction held 9 bases outside the gene matches. The CDR3 has 15 amino acids.

The CDR3, as DNA: TGCAGTGCTAGAACAAGAGGGGGGACCCAGTACTTC. The encoded protein is CSARTRGGTQYF. The V call is TRBV20-1, the J call TRBJ2-5, with D maybe TRBD1 (6 bases). Trimming cost V 2 bases and J 7 bases, with 11 bases left between them. The germline CDR1 and CDR2 sequences are DFQATT and SNEGSKA (reference sequence). The CDR3 spans 12 residues.

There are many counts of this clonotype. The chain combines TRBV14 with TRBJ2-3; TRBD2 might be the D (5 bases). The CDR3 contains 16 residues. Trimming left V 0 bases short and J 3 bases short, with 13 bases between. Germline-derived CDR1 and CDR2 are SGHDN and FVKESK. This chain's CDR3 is CASSQEGFTGTDTQYF. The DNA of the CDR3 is TGTGCCAGCAGCCAAGAAGGGTTTACGGGGACAGATACGCAGTATTTT.

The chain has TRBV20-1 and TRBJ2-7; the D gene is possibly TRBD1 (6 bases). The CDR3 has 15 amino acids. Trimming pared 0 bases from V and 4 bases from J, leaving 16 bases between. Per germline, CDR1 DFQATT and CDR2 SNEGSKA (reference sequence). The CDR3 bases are TGCAGTGCTAGAGATGAATCCGGGACACATTACGAGCAGTACTTC. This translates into CSARDESGTHYEQYF.

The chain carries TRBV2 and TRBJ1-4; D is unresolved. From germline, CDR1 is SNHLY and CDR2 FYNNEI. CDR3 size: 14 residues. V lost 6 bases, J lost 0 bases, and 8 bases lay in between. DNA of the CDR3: TGTGCCAGCAGGTCCGGGTCAACTAATGAAAAACTGTTTTTT. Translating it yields CASRSGSTNEKLFF.

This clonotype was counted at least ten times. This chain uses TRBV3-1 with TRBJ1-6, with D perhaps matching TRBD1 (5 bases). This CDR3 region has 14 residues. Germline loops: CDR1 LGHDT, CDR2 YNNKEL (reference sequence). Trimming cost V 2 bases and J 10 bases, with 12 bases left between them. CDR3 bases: TGTGCCAGCAGCCAACAACCTCAGGGCTCACCCCTCCACTTT. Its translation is CASSQQPQGSPLHF.

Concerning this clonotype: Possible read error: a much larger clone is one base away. CDR3 region: CASILYLGSNEQFF. The DNA for the CDR3 is TGTGCCAGCATCTTATACCTCGGCTCCAATGAGCAGTTCTTC. The chain links TRBV7-2 to TRBJ2-7; no definite D call. With the DNA end fitting TRBJ2-1 better, the J assignment may be wrong. Germline V gene sequence: CDR1 SGHTA, CDR2 FQGNSA. The CDR3 contains 14 residues.

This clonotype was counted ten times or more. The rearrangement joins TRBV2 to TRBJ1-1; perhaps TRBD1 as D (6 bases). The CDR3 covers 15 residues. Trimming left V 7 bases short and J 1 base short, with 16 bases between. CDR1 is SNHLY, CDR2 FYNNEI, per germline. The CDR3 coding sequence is TGTGCCAGCAATAGGGGGATGGGTCAGAACACTGAAGCTTTCTTT. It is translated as CASNRGMGQNTEAFF.

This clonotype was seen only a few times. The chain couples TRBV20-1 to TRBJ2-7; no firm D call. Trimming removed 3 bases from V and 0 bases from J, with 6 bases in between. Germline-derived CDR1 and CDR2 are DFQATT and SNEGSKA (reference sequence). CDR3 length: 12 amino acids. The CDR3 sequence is CSASQISYEQYF. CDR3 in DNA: TGCAGTGCTAGTCAGATCTCCTACGAGCAGTACTTC.

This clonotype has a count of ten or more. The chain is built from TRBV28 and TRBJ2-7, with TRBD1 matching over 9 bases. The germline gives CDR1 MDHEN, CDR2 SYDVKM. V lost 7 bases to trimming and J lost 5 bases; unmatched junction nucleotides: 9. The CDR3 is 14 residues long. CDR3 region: CASTLTGGIHEQYF. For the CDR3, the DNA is TGTGCCAGCACCCTGACAGGGGGGATTCACGAGCAGTACTTC.

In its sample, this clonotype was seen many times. Here the CDR3 reads CASSQPPAGLYNEQFF. The CDR3 nucleotides read TGTGCCAGCAGCCAACCCCCAGCGGGACTCTACAATGAGCAGTTCTTC. The chain carries TRBV3-1 and TRBJ2-1; the match to TRBD2 covers 7 bases. The germline V gene has CDR1 LGHDT and CDR2 YNNKEL (reference sequence). The V segment lost 2 bases and the J segment 3 bases; nucleotides outside the gene matches: 7. There are 16 residues in the CDR3.

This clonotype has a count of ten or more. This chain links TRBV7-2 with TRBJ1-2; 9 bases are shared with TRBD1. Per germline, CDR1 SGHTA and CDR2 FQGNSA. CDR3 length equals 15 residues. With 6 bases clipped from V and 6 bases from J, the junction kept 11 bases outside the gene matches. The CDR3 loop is CASSKTGTGIDGYTF. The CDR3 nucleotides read TGTGCCAGCAGTAAAACCGGGACAGGGATCGATGGCTACACCTTC.

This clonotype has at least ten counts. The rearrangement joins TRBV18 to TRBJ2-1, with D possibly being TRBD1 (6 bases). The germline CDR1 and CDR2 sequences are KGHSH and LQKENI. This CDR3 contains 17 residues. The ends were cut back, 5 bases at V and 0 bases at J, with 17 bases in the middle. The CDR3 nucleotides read TGTGCCAGCTCAATGAATGTGCAGGGGAGCTCCTACAATGAGCAGTTCTTC. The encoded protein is CASSMNVQGSSYNEQFF.

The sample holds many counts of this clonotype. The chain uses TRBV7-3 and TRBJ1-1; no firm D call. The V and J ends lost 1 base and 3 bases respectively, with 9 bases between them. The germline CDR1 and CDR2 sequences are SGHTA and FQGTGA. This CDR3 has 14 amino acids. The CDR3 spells CASSLRPADTEAFF. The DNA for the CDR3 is TGTGCCAGCAGCTTAAGGCCGGCGGACACTGAAGCTTTCTTT. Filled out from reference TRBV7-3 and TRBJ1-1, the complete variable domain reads GAGVSQTPSNKVTEKGKYVELRCDPISGHTALYWYRQSLGQGPEFLIYFQGTGAADDSGLPNDRFFAVRPEGSVSTLKIQRTERGDSAVYLCASSLRPADTEAFFGQGTRLTVV.

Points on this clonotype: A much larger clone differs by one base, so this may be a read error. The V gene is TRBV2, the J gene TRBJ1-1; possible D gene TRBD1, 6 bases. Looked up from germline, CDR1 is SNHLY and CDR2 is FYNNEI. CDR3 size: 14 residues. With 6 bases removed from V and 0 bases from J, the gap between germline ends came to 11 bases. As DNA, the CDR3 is TGTGCCAGCAGGTGCGGACAGATGAACACTGAAGCTTTCTTT. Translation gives CASRCGQMNTEAFF.

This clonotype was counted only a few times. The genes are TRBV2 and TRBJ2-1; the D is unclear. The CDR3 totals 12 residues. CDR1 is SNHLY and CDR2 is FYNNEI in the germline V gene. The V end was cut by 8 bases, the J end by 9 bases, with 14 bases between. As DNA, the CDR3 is TGTGCCAGCGGGGTTAAGCGTAGTGAGCAGTTCTTC. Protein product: CASGVKRSEQFF.

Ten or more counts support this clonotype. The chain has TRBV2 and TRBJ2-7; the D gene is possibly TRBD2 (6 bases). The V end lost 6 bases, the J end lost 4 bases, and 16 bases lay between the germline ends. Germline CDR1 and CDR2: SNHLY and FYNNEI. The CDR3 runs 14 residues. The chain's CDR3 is CASSLRGPGYEQYF. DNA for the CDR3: TGTGCCAGCAGCTTGCGGGGACCAGGGTACGAGCAGTACTTC.